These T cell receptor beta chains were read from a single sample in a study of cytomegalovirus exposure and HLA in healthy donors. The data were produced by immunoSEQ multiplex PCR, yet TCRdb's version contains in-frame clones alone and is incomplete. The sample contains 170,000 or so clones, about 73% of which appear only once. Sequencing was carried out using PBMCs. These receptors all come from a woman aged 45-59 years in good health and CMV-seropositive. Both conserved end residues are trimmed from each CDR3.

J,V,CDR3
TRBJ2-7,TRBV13,ASSPDRGVEKQY
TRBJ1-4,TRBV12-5,ASGEGATSRKLF
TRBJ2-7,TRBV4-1,ASSQTVSYEQY
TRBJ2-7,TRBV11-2,ASSSGPRQY
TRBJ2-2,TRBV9,ASSSAGERGTGELF
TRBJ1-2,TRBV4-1,ASSQGGEPYGYT
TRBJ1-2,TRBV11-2,ASRSLRGAGGYT
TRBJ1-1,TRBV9,ASSVATGGNTEAF
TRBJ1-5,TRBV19,ASLPRVGGQPQH
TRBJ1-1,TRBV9,ASSEVGGEAF
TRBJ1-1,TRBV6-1,ARKGRQRLNTEAF
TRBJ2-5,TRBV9,ASSLGRGQETQY
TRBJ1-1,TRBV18,ASSLGQGDTEAF
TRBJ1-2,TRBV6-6,ASSYSSSAGGYT
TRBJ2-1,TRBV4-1,ASSQEGHIYNEQF
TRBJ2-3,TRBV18,ASSPLTGVSTDTQY
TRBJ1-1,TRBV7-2,ASSSQGGKTEAF
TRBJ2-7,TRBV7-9,ASSQRITSGNYEQY
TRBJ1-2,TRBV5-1,ASSLYSQDYGYT
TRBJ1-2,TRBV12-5,ASGLRQGGGYT
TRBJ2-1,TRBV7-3,ASSPGTSKAASYNEQF
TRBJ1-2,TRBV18,ASSLGTENYGYT
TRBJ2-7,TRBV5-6,ASSEQGRGTYEQY
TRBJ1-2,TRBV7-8,ASSSPGGTNYGYT
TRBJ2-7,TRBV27,ASGVTYEQY
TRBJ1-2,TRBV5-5,ASSSYVSGIDGYT
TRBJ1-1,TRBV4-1,ASSLTTGTTNTEAF
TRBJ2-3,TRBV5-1,ASSLETSTDTQY
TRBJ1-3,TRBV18,ASSSGSGNTIY